This TCR beta chain was recovered during a study of cytomegalovirus exposure and HLA in healthy donors. At the level of the study: Around 180 million T cells yielded some 120 million unique TCR beta sequences in earlier analysis. Study-wide results and caveats: Cytomegalovirus-associated TCR beta chains were listed, numbering roughly 150. Later analysis revealed greater clonal expansion in HLA-associated TCR beta chains than in equally common others. In most subjects, TCR beta sequences reportedly gave accurate predictions of HLA-A and HLA-B alleles.

Details on this clone: The antigen is undetermined.

The PCR had 60 Vbeta and 13 Jbeta primers. The repertoire was sequenced with immunoSEQ multiplex PCR; TCRdb's copy has only in-frame clones and lacks some. The sample includes more than 95,000 clones, around 79% of them seen just once. This CDR3 has 17 amino acids. The junction had 16 bases not matched to a gene; V was cut back by 5 bases and J by 4 bases. The germline CDR1 and CDR2 sequences are LNHDA and SQIVND (reference sequence). V usage is TRBV19 and J usage is TRBJ2-5, with TRBD2 matching 7 bases. This TCR was recovered from a man aged 55 to 70 in good health and CMV-seropositive. The sequenced material came from PBMCs. CDR3 sequence: CASSSPVGTTQRETQYF. For the CDR3, the DNA is TGTGCCAGTAGTTCCCCGGTCGGGACTACCCAGAGAGAGACCCAGTACTTC.